The 18 T cell receptor beta chains given below trace back to one sample, sequenced in a study of T cell responses to AZD1222 COVID-19 vaccine. The assay was immunoSEQ multiplex PCR, and TCRdb's table has in-frame clones only and misses some. The sample yields 90,000 to 120,000 clones, 90% to 95% seen once. The sequenced sample was peripheral blood, obtained on day 0 of AZD1222 vaccination. The receptor set was obtained from an adult in good health.

This sequence joins TRBV18 and TRBJ2-7; no firm D call. The V gene's germline CDR1 is KGHSH and CDR2 LQKENI. The CDR3 extends over 14 amino acids. The germline V and J ends were trimmed by 3 bases and 5 bases, with 14 bases remaining between them. The CDR3 DNA is TGTGCCAGCTCACCGGCCAGAGAGTCCCACGAGCAGTACTTC. Translated, it gives CASSPARESHEQYF.

The chain uses TRBV11-3 and TRBJ1-1, with 7 bases that match TRBD1. Germline V gives CDR1 SGHNT, CDR2 YENEEA. The length of the CDR3 is 16 residues. V was pared by 4 bases and J by 1 base, with 9 bases of the junction left unmatched. The CDR3, as DNA: TGTGCCAGCAGCTCAGAGGGGGCTCACCCGAACACTGAAGCTTTCTTT. Its translation is CASSSEGAHPNTEAFF. Looking up the rest from reference TRBV11-3 and TRBJ1-1 gives the full variable domain: EAGVVQSPRYKIIEKKQPVAFWCNPISGHNTLYWYLQNLGQGPELLIRYENEEAVDDSQLPKDRFSAERLKGVDSTLKIQPAELGDSAVYLCASSSEGAHPNTEAFFGQGTRLTVV.

This sequence joins TRBV29-1 and TRBJ1-1; D call uncertain. Germline V gene data show CDR1 as SQVTM and CDR2 as ANQGSEA. V was cut by 3 bases and J by 0 bases, with 5 bases left in between. CDR3 length equals 12 residues. Here the CDR3 DNA reads TGCAGCGTTGATAGAGTGAACACTGAAGCTTTCTTT. It encodes CSVDRVNTEAFF.

This clone was seen more than once but under ten times. The gene calls are TRBV7-9 and TRBJ2-5; a weak D match, TRBD2 (6 bases). Germline-derived CDR1 and CDR2 are SEHNR and FQNEAQ (reference sequence). V lost 1 base, J lost 3 bases, and 9 bases lay in between. This CDR3 region has 14 residues. The CDR3 sequence: CASSLVPGEETQYF. The DNA of the CDR3 is TGTGCCAGCAGCTTAGTCCCGGGAGAAGAGACCCAGTACTTC.

The chain is built from TRBV5-6 and TRBJ1-1; D call uncertain. The germline V gene has CDR1 SGHDT and CDR2 YYEEEE. The CDR3 loop spans 15 amino acids. Trimming left V 0 bases short and J 1 base short, with 10 bases between. In DNA form, the CDR3 reads TGTGCCAGCAGCTTGGCGTTAGGGAGGAACACTGAAGCTTTCTTT. Its translation: CASSLALGRNTEAFF.

This sequence joins TRBV7-6 and TRBJ2-2; tentative D call: TRBD2 (5 bases). The CDR3 is made up of 16 amino acids. Deletions cut 5 bases from V and 1 base from J, with 14 bases between. Germline V lookup: CDR1 SGHVS, CDR2 FNYEAQ. CDR3 DNA sequence: TGTGCCAGCAGCCAGCGGAAGACGGTGAACACCGGGGAGCTGTTTTTT. This codes for CASSQRKTVNTGELFF.

V usage is TRBV3-1 (or the pseudogene TRBV3-2) and J usage is TRBJ2-1, with D unresolved. Per germline, CDR1 LGHDT and CDR2 YNNKEL (reference sequence). The V end lost 2 bases, the J end lost 10 bases, and 12 bases lay between the germline ends. There are 13 residues in the CDR3. Here the CDR3 DNA reads TGTGCCAGCAGCCAATGGGGTTCACGCGAGCAGTTCTTC. As protein: CASSQWGSREQFF.

The chain recombines TRBV4-2 with TRBJ2-1; weak D call: TRBD2 (5 bases). This CDR3 is built from 16 residues. Looked up from germline, CDR1 is LGHNA and CDR2 is YNFKEQ. Trimming removed 0 bases from V and 5 bases from J, with 14 bases in between. The CDR3: CASSQEGVQLNNEQFF. The CDR3 nucleotides read TGTGCCAGCAGCCAAGAGGGAGTCCAATTAAACAATGAGCAGTTCTTC.

The chain has TRBV25-1 and TRBJ1-2; TRBD1 matches 8 bases. Germline CDR1 reads MGHDK; CDR2 reads SYGVNS. The CDR3 runs to 15 residues. The junction had 7 bases not matched to a gene; V was cut back by 4 bases and J by 3 bases. CDR3 in amino acids: CASSARTGPYYGYTF. CDR3 DNA sequence: TGTGCCAGCAGTGCGCGGACAGGGCCCTACTATGGCTACACCTTC.

This clone was counted between two and nine times. V usage is TRBV3-1 (or the pseudogene TRBV3-2) and J usage is TRBJ1-2; no clear D gene. This CDR3 is 12 amino acids long. The germline gives CDR1 LGHDT, CDR2 YNNKEL (reference sequence). The V and J ends lost 2 bases and 8 bases respectively, with 9 bases between them. The CDR3 bases are TGTGCCAGCAGCCAACGCTTTGTAGGCTACACCTTC. It is translated as CASSQRFVGYTF.

The CDR3, as DNA: TGTGCCATCAGTGACCCTAGCGGGGGGACCCCCACAGATACGCAGTATTTT. Translating gives CAISDPSGGTPTDTQYF. This chain connects TRBV10-3 to TRBJ2-3, with 11 bases lining up with TRBD2. Trimming at V came to 3 bases and at J to 2 bases, leaving 7 bases not matched to a gene. Germline V gene lookup returns CDR1 ENHRY and CDR2 SYGVKD. This CDR3 is built from 17 residues.

The chain is built from TRBV5-1 and TRBJ1-3, with TRBD1 identical over 7 bases. Germline V gene lookup returns CDR1 SGHRS and CDR2 YFSETQ. The CDR3 is 16 residues long. The trim removed 0 bases at V and 2 bases at J, leaving 5 bases unmatched. The CDR3 nucleotides read TGCGCCAGCAGCTTGGGGGTGACAGGGCCTGGAAACACCATATATTTT. Protein sequence: CASSLGVTGPGNTIYF.

The chain links TRBV5-1 to TRBJ1-3; possible D gene TRBD1, 5 bases. CDR1 and CDR2 from the germline V gene are SGHRS and YFSETQ. There are 15 residues in the CDR3. V was cut by 3 bases and J by 5 bases, with 15 bases left in between. The CDR3 bases are TGCGCCAGCAGCTGGGACGGTTCTAACAGAAACACCATATATTTT. Translated: CASSWDGSNRNTIYF.

J is TRBJ2-2 and V is TRBV19; TRBD2 agrees at 11 bases. Germline assignment: CDR1 LNHDA and CDR2 SQIVND (reference sequence). The junction had 3 bases not matched to a gene; V was cut back by 5 bases and J by 4 bases. CDR3 length: 15 residues. Written as DNA, the CDR3 is TGTGCCAGTAGTCAGACTAGCGGGGCCACCGGGGAGCTGTTTTTT. Protein product: CASSQTSGATGELFF.

This chain links TRBV11-3 with TRBJ1-2; possibly TRBD1 for D (5 bases). In germline, CDR1 is SGHNT, CDR2 YENEEA. Between the trimmed V and J ends, which lost 5 bases and 6 bases, there was a span of 19 bases. The CDR3 has 15 residues. The CDR3 DNA reads TGTGCCAGCAGCAAAACCCAGGGCCGTGGCCATGGCTACACCTTC. It is translated as CASSKTQGRGHGYTF. Variable domain in full (rest from reference TRBV11-3 and TRBJ1-2): EAGVVQSPRYKIIEKKQPVAFWCNPISGHNTLYWYLQNLGQGPELLIRYENEEAVDDSQLPKDRFSAERLKGVDSTLKIQPAELGDSAVYLCASSKTQGRGHGYTFGSGTRLTVV.

This rearrangement joins TRBV27 to TRBJ2-4, with no clear D. Trimming cost V 5 bases and J 0 bases, with 11 bases left between them. The CDR3 is 15 amino acids. Per the germline V gene, CDR1 is MNHEY and CDR2 is SMNVEV (reference sequence). CDR3 bases: TGTGCCAGCAGTCCCCTGGGTCTAGCCAAAAACATTCAGTACTTC. It codes for CASSPLGLAKNIQYF.

This chain uses TRBV7-8 with TRBJ1-6; D may be TRBD1 (5 bases). V was shortened by 1 base and J by 2 bases, with 15 bases between the two germline ends. The V gene's germline CDR1 is SGHVS and CDR2 FQNEAQ. The CDR3 extends over 18 amino acids. CDR3 coding DNA: TGTGCCAGCAGCTTAGGCCTAAGGAGGGGCACCTATAATTCACCCCTCCACTTT. Amino acids: CASSLGLRRGTYNSPLHF.

This chain connects TRBV2 to TRBJ2-5; TRBD1 matches at 11 bases. V gave up 7 bases and J gave up 5 bases; unmatched junction bases: 3. The CDR3 runs 13 residues. Germline CDR1 SNHLY, CDR2 FYNNEI. CDR3 bases: TGTGCCAGCAATCGGGACAGGGGGGAGACCCAGTACTTC. Residues: CASNRDRGETQYF. Looking up the rest from reference TRBV2 and TRBJ2-5 gives the full variable domain: EPEVTQTPSHQVTQMGQEVILRCVPISNHLYFYWYRQILGQKVEFLVSFYNNEISEKSEIFDDQFSVERPDGSNFTLKIRSTKLEDSAMYFCASNRDRGETQYFGPGTRLLVL.